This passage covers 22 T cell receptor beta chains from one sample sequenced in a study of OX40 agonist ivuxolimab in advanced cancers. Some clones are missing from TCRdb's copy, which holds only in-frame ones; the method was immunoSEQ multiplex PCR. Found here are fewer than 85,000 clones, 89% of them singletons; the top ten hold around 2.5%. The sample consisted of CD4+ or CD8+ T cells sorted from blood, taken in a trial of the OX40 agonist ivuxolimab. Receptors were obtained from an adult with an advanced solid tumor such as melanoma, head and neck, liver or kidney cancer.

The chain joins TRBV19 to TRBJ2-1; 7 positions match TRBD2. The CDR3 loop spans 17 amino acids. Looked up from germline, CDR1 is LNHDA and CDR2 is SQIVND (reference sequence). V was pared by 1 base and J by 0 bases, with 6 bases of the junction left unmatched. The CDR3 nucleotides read TGTGCCAGTAGTATAGGGGGGGGACCCAGCTCCTACAATGAGCAGTTCTTC. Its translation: CASSIGGGPSSYNEQFF. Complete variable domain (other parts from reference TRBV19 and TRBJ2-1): DGGITQSPKYLFRKEGQNVTLSCEQNLNHDAMYWYRQDPGQGLRLIYYSQIVNDFQKGDIAEGYSVSREKKESFPLTVTSAQKNPTAFYLCASSIGGGPSSYNEQFFGPGTRLTVL.

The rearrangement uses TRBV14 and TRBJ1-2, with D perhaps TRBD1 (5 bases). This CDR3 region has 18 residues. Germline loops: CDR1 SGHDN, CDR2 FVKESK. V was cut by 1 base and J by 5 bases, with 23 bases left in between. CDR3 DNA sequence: TGTGCCAGCAGCCAAGGTACGGGACTCCACAGCGTGTGGTATGGCTACACCTTC. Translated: CASSQGTGLHSVWYGYTF.

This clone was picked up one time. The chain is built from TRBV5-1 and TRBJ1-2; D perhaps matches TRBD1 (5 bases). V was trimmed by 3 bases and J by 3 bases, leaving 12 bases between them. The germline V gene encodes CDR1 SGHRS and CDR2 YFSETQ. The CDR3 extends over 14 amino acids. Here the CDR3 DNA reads TGCGCCAGCAGCTCCCAGGGTCAACACTATGGCTACACCTTC. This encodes CASSSQGQHYGYTF.

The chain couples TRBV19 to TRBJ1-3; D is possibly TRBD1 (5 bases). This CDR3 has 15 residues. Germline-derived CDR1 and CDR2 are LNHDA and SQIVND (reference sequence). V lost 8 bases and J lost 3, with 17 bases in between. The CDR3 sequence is CASSNLQGRGNTIYF. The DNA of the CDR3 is TGTGCCAGTTCCAATCTTCAGGGCCGTGGAAACACCATATATTTT.

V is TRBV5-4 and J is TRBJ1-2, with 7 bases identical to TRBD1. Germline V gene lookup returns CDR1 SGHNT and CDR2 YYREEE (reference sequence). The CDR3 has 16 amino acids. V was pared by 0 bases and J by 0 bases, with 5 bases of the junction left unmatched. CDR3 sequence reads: CASSLARGEANYGYTF. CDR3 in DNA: TGTGCCAGCAGCTTGGCCAGGGGGGAGGCTAACTATGGCTACACCTTC.

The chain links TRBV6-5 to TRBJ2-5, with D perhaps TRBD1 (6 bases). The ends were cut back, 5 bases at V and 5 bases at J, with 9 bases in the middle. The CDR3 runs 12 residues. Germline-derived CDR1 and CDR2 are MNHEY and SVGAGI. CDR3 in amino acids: CASSGQGETQYF. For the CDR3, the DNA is TGTGCCAGCAGTGGGCAGGGGGAGACCCAGTACTTC.

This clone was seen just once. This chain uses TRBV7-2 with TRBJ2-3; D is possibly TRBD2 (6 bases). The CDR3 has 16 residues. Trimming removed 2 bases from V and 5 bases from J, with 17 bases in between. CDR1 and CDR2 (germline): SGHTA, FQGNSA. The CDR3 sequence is CASSLNFPSAGDTQYF. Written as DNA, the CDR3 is TGTGCCAGCAGCTTAAATTTTCCTAGCGCGGGAGATACGCAGTATTTT.

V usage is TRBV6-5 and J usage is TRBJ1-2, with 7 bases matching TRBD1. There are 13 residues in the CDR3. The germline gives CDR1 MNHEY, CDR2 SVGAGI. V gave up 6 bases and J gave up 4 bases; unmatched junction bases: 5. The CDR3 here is CASRVQGRYGYTF. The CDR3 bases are TGTGCCAGCAGAGTACAGGGGCGCTATGGCTACACCTTC.

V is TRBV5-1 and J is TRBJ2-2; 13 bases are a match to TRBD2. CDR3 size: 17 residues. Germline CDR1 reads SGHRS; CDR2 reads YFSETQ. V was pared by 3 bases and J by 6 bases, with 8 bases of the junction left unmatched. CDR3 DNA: TGCGCCAGCAGCTCGCTTGGACTAGCGGGAGTTTCCGGGGAGCTGTTTTTT. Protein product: CASSSLGLAGVSGELFF.

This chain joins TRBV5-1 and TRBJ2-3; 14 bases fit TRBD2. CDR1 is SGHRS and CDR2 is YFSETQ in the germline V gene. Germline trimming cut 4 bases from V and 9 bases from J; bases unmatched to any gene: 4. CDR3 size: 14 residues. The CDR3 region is CASSRGLAGDTQYF. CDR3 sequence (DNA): TGCGCCAGCAGCCGGGGACTAGCGGGAGACACGCAGTATTTT.

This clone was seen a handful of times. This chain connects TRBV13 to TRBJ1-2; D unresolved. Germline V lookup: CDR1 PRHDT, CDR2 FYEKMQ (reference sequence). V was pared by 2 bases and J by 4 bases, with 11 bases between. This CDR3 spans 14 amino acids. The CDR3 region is CASSLREGSYGYTF. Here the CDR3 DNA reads TGTGCCAGCAGCTTAAGGGAGGGCTCCTATGGCTACACCTTC.

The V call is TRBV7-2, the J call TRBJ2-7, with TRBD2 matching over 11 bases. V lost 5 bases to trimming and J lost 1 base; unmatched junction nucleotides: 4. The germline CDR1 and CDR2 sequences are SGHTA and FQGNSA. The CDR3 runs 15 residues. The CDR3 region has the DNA TGTGCCAGCAGCAGGGGACTAGCGGATTCCTACGAGCAGTACTTC. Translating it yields CASSRGLADSYEQYF.

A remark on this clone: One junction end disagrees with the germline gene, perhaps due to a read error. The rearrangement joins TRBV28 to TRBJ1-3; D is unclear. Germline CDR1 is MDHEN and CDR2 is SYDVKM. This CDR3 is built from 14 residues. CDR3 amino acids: CASSSGYSGNTTYF. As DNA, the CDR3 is TGTGCCAGCAGCTCTGGGTATTCTGGAAACACCACATATTTT.

CDR3: CASSSSGHQETQYF. The CDR3 DNA follows: TGTGCCAGCAGCTCCTCGGGGCACCAAGAGACCCAGTACTTC. This chain joins TRBV7-2 and TRBJ2-5; D assignment may be TRBD1 or TRBD2 (5 bases each). CDR1 and CDR2 (germline): SGHTA, FQGNSA. CDR3 length equals 14 residues. The V end lost 4 bases, the J end lost 0 bases, and 9 bases lay between the germline ends.

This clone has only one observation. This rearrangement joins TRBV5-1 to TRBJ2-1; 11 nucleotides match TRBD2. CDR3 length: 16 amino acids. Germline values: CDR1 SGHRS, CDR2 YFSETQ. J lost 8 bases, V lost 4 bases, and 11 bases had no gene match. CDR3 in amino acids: CASSPRSLAGGDEQFF. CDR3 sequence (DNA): TGCGCCAGCAGCCCCCGCTCGCTAGCGGGAGGTGATGAGCAGTTCTTC.

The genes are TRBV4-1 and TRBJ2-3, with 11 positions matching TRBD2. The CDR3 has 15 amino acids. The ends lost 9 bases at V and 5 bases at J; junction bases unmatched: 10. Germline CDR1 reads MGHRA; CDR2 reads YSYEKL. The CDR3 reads CASTSGGERRDTQYF. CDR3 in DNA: TGCGCCAGTACTAGCGGGGGTGAGCGGCGAGATACGCAGTATTTT.

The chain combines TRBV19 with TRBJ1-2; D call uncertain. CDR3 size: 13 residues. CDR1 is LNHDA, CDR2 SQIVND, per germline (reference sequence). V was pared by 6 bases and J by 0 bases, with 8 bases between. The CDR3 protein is CASSGLANYGYTF. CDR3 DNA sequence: TGTGCCAGTAGCGGACTGGCTAACTATGGCTACACCTTC. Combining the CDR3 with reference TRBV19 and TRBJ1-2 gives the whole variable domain DGGITQSPKYLFRKEGQNVTLSCEQNLNHDAMYWYRQDPGQGLRLIYYSQIVNDFQKGDIAEGYSVSREKKESFPLTVTSAQKNPTAFYLCASSGLANYGYTFGSGTRLTVV.

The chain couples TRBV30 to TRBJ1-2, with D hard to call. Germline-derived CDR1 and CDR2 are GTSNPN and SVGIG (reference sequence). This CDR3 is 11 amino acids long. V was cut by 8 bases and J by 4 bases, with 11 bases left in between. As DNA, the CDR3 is TGTGCCCGGCACGGAACCTATGGCTACACCTTC. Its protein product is CARHGTYGYTF.

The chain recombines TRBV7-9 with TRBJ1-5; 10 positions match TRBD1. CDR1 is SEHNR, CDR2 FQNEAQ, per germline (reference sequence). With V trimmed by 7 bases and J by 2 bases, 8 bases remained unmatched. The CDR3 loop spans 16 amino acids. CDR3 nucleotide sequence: TGTGCCAGCAACTTGCCCGGACAGGGGGGCAATCAGCCCCAGCATTTT. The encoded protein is CASNLPGQGGNQPQHF.

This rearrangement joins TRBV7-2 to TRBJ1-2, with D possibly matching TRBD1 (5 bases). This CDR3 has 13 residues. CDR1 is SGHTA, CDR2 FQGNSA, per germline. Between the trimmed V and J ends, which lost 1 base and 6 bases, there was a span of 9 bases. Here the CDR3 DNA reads TGTGCCAGCAGCTTAGGCAGGGAAGATGGCTACACCTTC. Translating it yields CASSLGREDGYTF.

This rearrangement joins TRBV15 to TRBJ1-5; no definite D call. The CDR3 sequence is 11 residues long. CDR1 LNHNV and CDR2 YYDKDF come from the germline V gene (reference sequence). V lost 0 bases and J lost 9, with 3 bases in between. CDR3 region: CATSRDGPQHF. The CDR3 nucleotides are TGTGCCACCAGCAGAGACGGGCCCCAGCATTTT.

The CDR3 region is CASSEYAGGPSNEQFF. The CDR3 DNA sequence: TGTGCCAGCTCGGAATACGCGGGAGGGCCCAGCAATGAGCAGTTCTTC. The chain has TRBV18 and TRBJ2-1; 9 bases match TRBD2. V lost 6 bases and J lost 6; bases outside the gene matches: 12. This CDR3 region has 16 residues. Germline lookup yields CDR1 KGHSH and CDR2 LQKENI.